Listed here is a single TCR beta chain. This sample was taken from a study of blood T cell dynamics during melanoma immunotherapy. As for the study in general: Standard first-line treatment here was pembrolizumab or nivolumab plus ipilimumab in metastatic melanoma.

CDR3 size: 12 residues. Germline assignment: CDR1 SGHTA and CDR2 FQGNSA. Trimming left V 0 bases short and J 3 bases short, with 2 bases between. Sequencing used immunoSEQ multiplex PCR; TCRdb keeps in-frame clones, though not all of them. The table records a few thousand clones, 80% of them present only once. The time point here: week 3, after first cycle of checkpoint inhibitor. Samples come from before therapy and from week 3 after the first blockade cycle. Response was assessed by RECIST 1.1 at 12 weeks, except a couple of rapid progressors. The TCR was taken from a human donor with melanoma. The source material was blood, sampled from a patient treated with checkpoint blockade. The chain combines TRBV7-2 with TRBJ2-5; D unresolved. CDR3 in DNA: TGTGCCAGCAGCTTAGCTGAAGAGACCCAGTACTTC. This sequence encodes CASSLAEETQYF.